These 10 T cell receptor beta chains share one sample of origin, sequenced in a study of vaccination effects on CD4 cells after COVID-19. Antigens of these TCRs are unknown. Isolating CD4+ T cells followed approximately nine days of culture. The person's infection with SARS-CoV-2, confirmed by PCR, took place between March and December 2020. Two doses of BNT162b2 or mRNA-1273 vaccine were administered to participants. Using immunoSEQ multiplex PCR, the repertoire was profiled, and TCRdb retains in-frame clones only, with some absent. This sample has tens of thousands of clones, with more than 65% found just once. The specimen comprised CD4+ T cells from PBMCs cultured without peptide, sampled after COVID-19 vaccination. These receptors were obtained from a human donor who had a prior SARS-CoV-2 infection.

The V gene is TRBV25-1, the J gene TRBJ2-3, with 7 bases that match TRBD2. Germline V gene data show CDR1 as MGHDK and CDR2 as SYGVNS. This CDR3 spans 16 amino acids. Trimming took 3 bases from V and 3 from J; bases not matched to a gene: 9. The CDR3 loop is CASSEFGGGRTDTQYF. CDR3 sequence (DNA): TGTGCCAGCAGTGAGTTCGGCGGGGGTAGGACAGATACGCAGTATTTT.

The V and J genes are TRBV4-3 and TRBJ1-1, with D perhaps TRBD1 (6 bases). There are 20 residues in the CDR3. V was cut by 4 bases and J by 0 bases, with 27 bases left in between. CDR1 and CDR2 (germline): LGHNA, YSLEER. Here the CDR3 reads CASSRGRSWYSDRMNTEAFF. CDR3 nucleotide sequence: TGCGCCAGCAGCCGAGGAAGGTCTTGGTACTCAGACAGGATGAACACTGAAGCTTTCTTT.

The gene calls are TRBV19 and TRBJ1-4; 7 bases align to TRBD1. Germline V gene lookup returns CDR1 LNHDA and CDR2 SQIVND (reference sequence). With 3 bases clipped from V and 4 bases from J, the junction kept 5 bases outside the gene matches. The CDR3 totals 15 residues. The CDR3 nucleotides are TGTGCCAGTAGTATTTACAGGGGAAGTAATGAAAAACTGTTTTTT. Its protein product is CASSIYRGSNEKLFF.

This clone was counted a single time. This chain uses TRBV27 with TRBJ1-3; D is ambiguous. The CDR3 covers 15 residues. CDR1 is MNHEY, CDR2 SMNVEV, per germline (reference sequence). Trimming stripped 4 bases from V and 0 bases from J, with 10 bases between. This CDR3 reads CASSYRGNSGNTIYF. For the CDR3, the DNA is TGTGCCAGCAGTTATCGGGGTAACTCTGGAAACACCATATATTTT.

This clone came up once. The genes are TRBV18 and TRBJ1-2, with a tentative D call TRBD1 (6 bases). The CDR3 extends over 12 amino acids. Germline CDR1 reads KGHSH; CDR2 reads LQKENI. V lost 6 bases, J lost 5 bases, and 10 bases lay in between. Here the CDR3 reads CASSTGLYGYTF. CDR3 coding DNA: TGTGCCAGCTCGACAGGTCTTTATGGCTACACCTTC.

The count of this clone is one. The chain joins TRBV18 to TRBJ2-2, with no clear D. Trimming cost V 3 bases and J 1 base, with 6 bases left between them. The CDR3 runs 14 residues. The germline gives CDR1 KGHSH, CDR2 LQKENI. The CDR3 spells CASSPRKNTGELFF. CDR3 in DNA: TGTGCCAGCTCACCTAGAAAGAACACCGGGGAGCTGTTTTTT.

The CDR3 nucleotides read TGTGCCAGCAGCTTAGGGGTGGCGGAGGCTAATCAGCAGTACTTC. Protein product: CASSLGVAEANQQYF. This sequence joins TRBV7-9 and TRBJ2-7; D is perhaps TRBD2 (5 bases). Looked up from germline, CDR1 is SEHNR and CDR2 is FQNEAQ (reference sequence). CDR3 length: 15 amino acids. Trimming shortened V by 1 base and J by 8 bases, and 18 bases separated the two germline ends.

The sample holds a few counts of this clone. The chain is built from TRBV3-1 (or the pseudogene TRBV3-2) and TRBJ1-2; D not certain. Deletions cut 4 bases from V and 7 bases from J, with 13 bases between. CDR3 length: 13 amino acids. Germline values: CDR1 LGHDT, CDR2 YNNKEL (reference sequence). In DNA form, the CDR3 reads TGTGCCAGCAGCCCGATGGTCGGACCTGGCTACACCTTC. It yields the protein CASSPMVGPGYTF.

The chain couples TRBV2 to TRBJ1-6; TRBD1 is a possible D gene (5 bases). V was cut by 6 bases and J by 8 bases, with 11 bases left in between. Germline V gives CDR1 SNHLY, CDR2 FYNNEI. The CDR3 is 13 residues long. As DNA, the CDR3 is TGTGCCAGCAGCGTGGGGGTGGATTCACCCCTCCACTTT. Translation: CASSVGVDSPLHF.

V is TRBV6-5 and J is TRBJ2-7; D perhaps matches TRBD1 (5 bases). Germline V gene lookup returns CDR1 MNHEY and CDR2 SVGAGI. The CDR3 consists of 15 residues. The germline V and J ends were trimmed by 6 bases and 1 base, with 16 bases remaining between them. CDR3 residues: CASSRNRLFSYEQYF. The CDR3 bases are TGTGCCAGCAGCCGTAACAGGCTGTTTTCCTACGAGCAGTACTTC.